This TCR beta chain was identified during a study of shared clonotypes between healthy human individuals. General study results and limits: A generally larger estimated richness was seen in naive subsets than in memory subsets.

Naive CD45RA+ and memory CD45RA-negative subsets were split from CD4+ cells. How the authors handled the data: Sequence data from immunoSEQ were junction-only and lacked quality scores; consequently, filtering differed. Produced via immunoSEQ multiplex PCR; TCRdb's table is partial and in-frame only. V and J calls and clone size are copied from that table; D and trimming were computed from the DNA. Of 1 million to 1.2 million clones in the sample, 60% to 80% were seen once. Regarding this clone: Its antigen is still unknown.

CDR3 length: 14 amino acids. V lost 6 bases and J 1 base, leaving 12 bases between the germline ends. The germline V gene has CDR1 MNHNY and CDR2 SVGAGI (reference sequence). J is TRBJ2-5 and V is TRBV6-6; D possibly uses TRBD1 or TRBD2 (5 bases each). The source is a man aged 18 to 29 in good health. Some clones in this sample may be carry-over from other donors' samples. Sequencing was performed on memory CD4+ T cells from PBMCs. Subset noted: CD45RA-negative fraction. CDR3 loop: CASSQGPRQETQYF. CDR3 DNA sequence: TGTGCCAGCAGCCAGGGACCACGCCAAGAGACCCAGTACTTC.